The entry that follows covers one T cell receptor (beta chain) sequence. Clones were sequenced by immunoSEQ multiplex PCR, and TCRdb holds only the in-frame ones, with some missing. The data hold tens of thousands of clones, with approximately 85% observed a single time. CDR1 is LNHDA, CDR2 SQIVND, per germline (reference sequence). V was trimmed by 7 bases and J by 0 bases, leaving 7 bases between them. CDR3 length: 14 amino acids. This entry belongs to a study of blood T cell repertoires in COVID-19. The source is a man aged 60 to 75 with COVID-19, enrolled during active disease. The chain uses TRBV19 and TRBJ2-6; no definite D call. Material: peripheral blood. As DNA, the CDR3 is TGTGCCAGTAAAACAGACTCTGGGGCCAACGTCCTGACTTTC. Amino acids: CASKTDSGANVLTF.